This TCR beta chain was profiled in a study of shared clonotypes between healthy human individuals (TCRdb year 2020). About the study as a whole: The cohort included a few men and a couple of women between 18 and 49 years of age. Per donor, three plates each were used for CD4 naive and CD4 memory, two for CD8 naive, and one for CD8 memory. To estimate repertoire size and how much clonotypes are shared between individuals, the study performed deep sequencing of blood TCR repertoires from a few healthy adults. Libraries were prepared and TCR repertoires were sequenced by different laboratories using diverse techniques, in order to increase sequencing depth and limit assay-specific biases. Between about 0.85 and 8.9 billion PBMCs per donor were obtained by leukapheresis.

A word on this clone: Its target antigen remains unknown. Base quality data are lacking; no much larger clone is found one base away.

Using the deep immunoSEQ assay, multiplex PCR amplified TCR CDR3 regions from genomic DNA. For each cell subset, the extracted genomic DNA was distributed evenly across all wells of several immunoSEQ 96-well plates, and each plate served as one replicate. Each replicate PCR for sorted subsets received about 220 ng genomic DNA, equal to about 30,000 T cell genomes. Purified libraries were quantified with a Qubit 3.0 fluorometer, sized on a Bioanalyzer 2100, and re-quantified with the KAPA Library Quantification kit. Every immunoSEQ 96-well plate was sequenced on a dedicated single-read 150-cycle Illumina NextSeq 550 flow cell. The published analysis was carried out like this. The immunoSEQ output contained only junctional sequences without quality scores, so filtering could not match that applied to full-length reads. Sequences were annotated with PyIR, a Python wrapper for IgBLAST v1.9, and V/J genes and CDR3 were assigned using IMGT germline references. Reads were removed for weak V/J assignments (E-value above 1e-6), missing CDR3, stop codons, out-of-frame junctions, or ambiguous translated residues. V3J clonotypes were defined as sequences sharing an identical inferred V gene, J gene, and CDR3 amino acid sequence. Percentage overlap between repertoires was calculated by dividing the number of shared unique clonotypes by the size of the smaller repertoire. Richness of each repertoire was evaluated using RTK rarefaction, the Chao1 estimator, and Recon v2.1 estimates of unobserved clonotypes. OLGA was used to compute generation probabilities for all TCRbeta clonotypes that the gDNA method yielded from a handful of donors. Here the immuneACCESS table is served through TCRdb, limited to in-frame sequences with V and J called. Missing clones are a known gap in these copies; in checked studies unresolved V genes cover under half, and the rest lacks a known reason. V, J and clone size were drawn from that table, and D and trimming were deduced from the DNA. The sample yields approximately 1,500,000 clones; around 97% were counted once. The ten largest clonotypes hold approximately 1.2% of the sample.

Healthy HIV-negative adults with no recently reported acute infections or vaccinations were included as donors. Every donor was a Caucasian adult living in Nashville, Tennessee, USA. Magnetic negative selection was used to enrich CD4+ T cells, after which naive cells were positively selected on CD45RA and the negative fraction became the memory subset. Blood was obtained by leukapheresis, after which PBMCs were separated by Ficoll-Histopaque density gradient centrifugation and cryopreserved in liquid nitrogen vapor phase. Purity and quantity of every magnetically sorted T cell population were checked by analytical flow cytometry. Genomic DNA was isolated from every sorted fraction and measured by UV absorbance on a Nanodrop 2000c. Summary of the overall study and its limitations: Estimated clonotype richness was generally larger for naive than for memory subsets. Because the study included only a small number of donors, the genetic and exposure-history diversity represented was limited. Rarefaction of sorted-subset datasets indicated incomplete sequencing despite the large sequencing depth. Across several donors, about 4.5% of naive CD4, approximately 4% of naive CD8, 2.3% of memory CD4, and about 0.44% of memory CD8 clonotypes were shared. Pairwise subsampling led to the expectation that sequencing depth would affect the degree of clonotype sharing among donors. Sampling was restricted to blood, and TCR repertoires in tissues likely differ from the TCR repertoires found in blood. Compared with non-shared clonotypes, the clonotypes found in all four sorted-subset donors had higher generation probabilities.

From cysteine to phenylalanine, the CDR3 is 12 amino acids long. Only the CDR3 portion is preserved as DNA: 36 bases, with reading frame beginning at the first base. Cut back by 10 bases and 7 bases, the V and J ends lie 16 bases apart. The germline V gene (reference sequence) yields MNHEY for CDR1 and SMNVEV for CDR2. Sequenced: naive CD4+ T cells sorted from blood. In light of the paper, this sample's cell subset or site label describes: CD45RA+ positively selected. The sequence was collected from a man aged 25 to 45 in good health. The V gene is TRBV27 and the J gene is TRBJ1-2, with no confidently assigned D gene. The nucleotide sequence reads as follows: TGTGCCACCTCCGGACCTTCTCGTGGCTACACCTTC. Its protein is CATSGPSRGYTF.